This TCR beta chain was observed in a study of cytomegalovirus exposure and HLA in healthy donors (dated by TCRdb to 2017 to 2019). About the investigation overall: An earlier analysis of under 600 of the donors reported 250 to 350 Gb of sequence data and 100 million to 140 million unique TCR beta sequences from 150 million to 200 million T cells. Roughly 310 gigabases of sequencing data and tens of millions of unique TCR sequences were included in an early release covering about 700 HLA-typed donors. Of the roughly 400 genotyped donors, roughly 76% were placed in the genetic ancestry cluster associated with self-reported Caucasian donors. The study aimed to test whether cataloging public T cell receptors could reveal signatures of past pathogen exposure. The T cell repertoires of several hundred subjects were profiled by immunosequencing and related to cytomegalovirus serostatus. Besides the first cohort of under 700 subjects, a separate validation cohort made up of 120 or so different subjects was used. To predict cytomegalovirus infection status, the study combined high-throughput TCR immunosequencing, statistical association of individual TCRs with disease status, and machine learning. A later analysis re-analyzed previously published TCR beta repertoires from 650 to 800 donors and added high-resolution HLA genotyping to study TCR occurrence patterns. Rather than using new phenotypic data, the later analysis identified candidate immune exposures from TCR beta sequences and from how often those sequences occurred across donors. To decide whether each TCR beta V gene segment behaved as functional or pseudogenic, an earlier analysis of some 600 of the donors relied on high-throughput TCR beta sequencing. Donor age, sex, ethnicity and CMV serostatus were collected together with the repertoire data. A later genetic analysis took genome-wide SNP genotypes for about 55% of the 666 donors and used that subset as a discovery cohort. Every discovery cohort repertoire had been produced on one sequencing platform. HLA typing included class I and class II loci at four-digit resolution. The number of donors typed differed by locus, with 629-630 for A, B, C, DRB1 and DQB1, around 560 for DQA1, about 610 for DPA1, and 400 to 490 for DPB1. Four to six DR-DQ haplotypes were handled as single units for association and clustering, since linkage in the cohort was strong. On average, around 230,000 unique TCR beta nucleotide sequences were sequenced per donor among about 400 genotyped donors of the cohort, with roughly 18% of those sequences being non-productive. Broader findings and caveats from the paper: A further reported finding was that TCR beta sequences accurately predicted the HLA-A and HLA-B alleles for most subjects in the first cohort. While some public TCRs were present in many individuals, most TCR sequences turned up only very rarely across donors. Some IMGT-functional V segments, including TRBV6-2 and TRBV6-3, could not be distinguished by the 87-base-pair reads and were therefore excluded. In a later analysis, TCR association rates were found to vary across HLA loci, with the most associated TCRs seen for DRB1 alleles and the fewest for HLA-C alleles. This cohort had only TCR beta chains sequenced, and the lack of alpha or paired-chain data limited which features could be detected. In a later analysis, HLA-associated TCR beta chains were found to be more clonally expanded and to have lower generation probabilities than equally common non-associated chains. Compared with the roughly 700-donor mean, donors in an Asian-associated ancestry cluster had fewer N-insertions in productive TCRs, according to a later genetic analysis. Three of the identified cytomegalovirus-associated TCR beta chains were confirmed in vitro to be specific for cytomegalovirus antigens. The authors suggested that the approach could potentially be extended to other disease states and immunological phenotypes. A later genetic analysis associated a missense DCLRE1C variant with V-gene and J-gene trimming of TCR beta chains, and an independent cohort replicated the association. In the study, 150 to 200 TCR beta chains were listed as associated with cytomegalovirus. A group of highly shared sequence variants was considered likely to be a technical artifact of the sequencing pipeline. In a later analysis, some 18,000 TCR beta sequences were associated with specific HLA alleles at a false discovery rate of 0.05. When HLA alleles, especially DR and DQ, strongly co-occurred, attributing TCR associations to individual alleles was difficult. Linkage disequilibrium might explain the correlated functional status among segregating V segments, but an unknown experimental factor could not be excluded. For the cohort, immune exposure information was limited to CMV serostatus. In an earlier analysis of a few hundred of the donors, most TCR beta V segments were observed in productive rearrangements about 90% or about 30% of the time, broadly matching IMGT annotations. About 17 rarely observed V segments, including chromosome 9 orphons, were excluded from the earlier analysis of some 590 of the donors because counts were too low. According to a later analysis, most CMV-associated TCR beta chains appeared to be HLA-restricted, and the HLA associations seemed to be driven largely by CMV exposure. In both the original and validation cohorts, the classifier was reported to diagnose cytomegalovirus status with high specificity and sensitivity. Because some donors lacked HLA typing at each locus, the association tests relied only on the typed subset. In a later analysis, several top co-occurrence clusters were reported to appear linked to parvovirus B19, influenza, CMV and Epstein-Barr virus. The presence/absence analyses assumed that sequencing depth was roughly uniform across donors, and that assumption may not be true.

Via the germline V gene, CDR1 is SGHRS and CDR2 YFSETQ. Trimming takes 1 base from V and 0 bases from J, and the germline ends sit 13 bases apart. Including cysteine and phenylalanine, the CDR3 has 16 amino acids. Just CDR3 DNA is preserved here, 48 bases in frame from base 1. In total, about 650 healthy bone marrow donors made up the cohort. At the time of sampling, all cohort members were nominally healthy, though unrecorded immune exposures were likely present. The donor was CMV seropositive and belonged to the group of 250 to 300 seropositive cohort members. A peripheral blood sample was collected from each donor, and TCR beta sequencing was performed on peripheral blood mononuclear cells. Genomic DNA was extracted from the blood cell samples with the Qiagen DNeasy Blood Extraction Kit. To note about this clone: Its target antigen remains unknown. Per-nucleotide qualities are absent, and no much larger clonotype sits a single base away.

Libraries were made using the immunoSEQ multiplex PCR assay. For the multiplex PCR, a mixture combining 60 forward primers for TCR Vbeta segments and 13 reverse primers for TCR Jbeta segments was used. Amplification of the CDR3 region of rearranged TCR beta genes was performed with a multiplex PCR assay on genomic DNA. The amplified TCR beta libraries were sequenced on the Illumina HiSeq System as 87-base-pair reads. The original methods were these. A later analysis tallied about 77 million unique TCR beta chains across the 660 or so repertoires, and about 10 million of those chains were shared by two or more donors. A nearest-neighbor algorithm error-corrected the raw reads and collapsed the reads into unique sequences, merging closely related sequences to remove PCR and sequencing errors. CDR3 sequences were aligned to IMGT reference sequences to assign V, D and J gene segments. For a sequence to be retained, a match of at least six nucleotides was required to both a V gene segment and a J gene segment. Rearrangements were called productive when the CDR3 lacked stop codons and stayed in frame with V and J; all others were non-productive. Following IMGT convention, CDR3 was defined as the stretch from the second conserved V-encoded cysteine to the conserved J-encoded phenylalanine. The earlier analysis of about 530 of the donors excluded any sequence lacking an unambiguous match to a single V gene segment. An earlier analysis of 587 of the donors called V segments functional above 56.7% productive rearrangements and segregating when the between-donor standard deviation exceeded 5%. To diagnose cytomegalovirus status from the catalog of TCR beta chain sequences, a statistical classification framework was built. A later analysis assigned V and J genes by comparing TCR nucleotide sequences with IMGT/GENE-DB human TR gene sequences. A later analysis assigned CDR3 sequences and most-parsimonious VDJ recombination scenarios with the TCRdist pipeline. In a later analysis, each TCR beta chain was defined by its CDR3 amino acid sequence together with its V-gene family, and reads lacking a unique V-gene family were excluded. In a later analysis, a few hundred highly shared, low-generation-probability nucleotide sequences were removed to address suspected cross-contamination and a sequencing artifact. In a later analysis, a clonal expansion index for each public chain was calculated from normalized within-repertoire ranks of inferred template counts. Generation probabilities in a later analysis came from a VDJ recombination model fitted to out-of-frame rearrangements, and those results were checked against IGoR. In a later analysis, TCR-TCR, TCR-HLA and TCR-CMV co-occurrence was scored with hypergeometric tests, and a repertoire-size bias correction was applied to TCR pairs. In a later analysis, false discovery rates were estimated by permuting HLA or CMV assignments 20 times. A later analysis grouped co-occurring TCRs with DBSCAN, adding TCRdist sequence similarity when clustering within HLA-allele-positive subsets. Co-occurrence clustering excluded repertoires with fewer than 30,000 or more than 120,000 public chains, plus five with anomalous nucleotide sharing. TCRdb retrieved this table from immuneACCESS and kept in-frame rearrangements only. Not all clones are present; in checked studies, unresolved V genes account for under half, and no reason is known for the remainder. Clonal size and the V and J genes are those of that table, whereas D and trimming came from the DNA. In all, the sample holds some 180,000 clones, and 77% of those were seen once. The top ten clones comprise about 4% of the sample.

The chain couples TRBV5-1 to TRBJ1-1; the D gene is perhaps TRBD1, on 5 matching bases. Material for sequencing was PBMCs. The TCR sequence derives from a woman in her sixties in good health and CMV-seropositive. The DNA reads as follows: TGCGCCAGCAGCTTGAATTGGGGGACTCTGAACACTGAAGCTTTCTTT. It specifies CASSLNWGTLNTEAFF.